A single sample gave rise to the 2 T cell receptor beta chains below, sequenced in a study of blood T cell repertoires in COVID-19. Generated by immunoSEQ multiplex PCR, the TCRdb table keeps only in-frame clones and is missing some. The top ten hold more than 5.5% of the sample, which has some 100,000 clones, nearly 90% seen once. Material for sequencing was peripheral blood. These receptors were collected from a woman aged 55-70 years with acute or convalescent COVID-19.

This chain links TRBV6-6 with TRBJ2-2; D is perhaps TRBD1 (6 bases). V gave up 9 bases and J gave up 1 base, with 9 bases separating them. Germline V gene data show CDR1 as MNHNY and CDR2 as SVGAGI (reference sequence). This CDR3 spans 13 amino acids. The CDR3 DNA is TGTGCCAGTGGACAGTGGAACACCGGGGAGCTGTTTTTT. It is translated as CASGQWNTGELFF.

V is TRBV6-1 and J is TRBJ2-1; 10 nucleotides agree with TRBD1. Germline lookup yields CDR1 MNHNS and CDR2 SASEGT. The CDR3 length is 15 residues. Unmatched junction bases numbered 3, after V lost 3 bases and J lost 4 bases. The CDR3 reads CASSETGGAYNEQFF. The DNA for the CDR3 is TGTGCCAGCAGTGAGACAGGGGGCGCTTACAATGAGCAGTTCTTC.